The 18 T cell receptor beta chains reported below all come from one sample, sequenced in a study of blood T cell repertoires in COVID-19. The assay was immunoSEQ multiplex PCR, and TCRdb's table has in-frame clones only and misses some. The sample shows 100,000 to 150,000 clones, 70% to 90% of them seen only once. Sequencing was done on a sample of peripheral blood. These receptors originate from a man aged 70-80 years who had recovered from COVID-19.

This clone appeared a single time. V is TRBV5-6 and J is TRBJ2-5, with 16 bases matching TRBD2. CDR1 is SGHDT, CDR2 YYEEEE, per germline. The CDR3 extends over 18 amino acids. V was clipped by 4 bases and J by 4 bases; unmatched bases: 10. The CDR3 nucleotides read TGTGCCAGCAGCACGGCGGGGACTAGCGGGGGGGCAGGAGAGACCCAGTACTTC. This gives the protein CASSTAGTSGGAGETQYF. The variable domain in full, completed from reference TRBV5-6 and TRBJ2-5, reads DAGVTQSPTHLIKTRGQQVTLRCSPKSGHDTVSWYQQALGQGPQFIFQYYEEEERQRGNFPDRFSGHQFPNYSSELNVNALLLGDSALYLCASSTAGTSGGAGETQYFGPGTRLLVL.

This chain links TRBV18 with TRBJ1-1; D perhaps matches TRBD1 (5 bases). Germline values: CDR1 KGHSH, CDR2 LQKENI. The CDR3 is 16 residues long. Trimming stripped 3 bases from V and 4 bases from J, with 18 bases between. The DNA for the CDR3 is TGTGCCAGCTCACCTGAAAGGGGCCGGGCGAGCACTGAAGCTTTCTTT. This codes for CASSPERGRASTEAFF.

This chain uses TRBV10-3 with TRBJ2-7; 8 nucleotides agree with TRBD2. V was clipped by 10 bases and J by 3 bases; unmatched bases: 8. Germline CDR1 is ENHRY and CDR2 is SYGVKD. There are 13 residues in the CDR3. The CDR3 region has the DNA TGTGCCACTGCGGGACTAGTACGCTACGAGCAGTACTTC. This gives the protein CATAGLVRYEQYF.

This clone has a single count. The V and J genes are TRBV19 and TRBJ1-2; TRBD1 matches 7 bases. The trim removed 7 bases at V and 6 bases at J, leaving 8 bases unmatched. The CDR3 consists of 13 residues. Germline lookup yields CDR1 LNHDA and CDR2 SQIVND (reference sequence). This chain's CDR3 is CASNLGQVDGYTF. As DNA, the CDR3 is TGTGCCAGTAACCTTGGACAGGTCGATGGCTACACCTTC.

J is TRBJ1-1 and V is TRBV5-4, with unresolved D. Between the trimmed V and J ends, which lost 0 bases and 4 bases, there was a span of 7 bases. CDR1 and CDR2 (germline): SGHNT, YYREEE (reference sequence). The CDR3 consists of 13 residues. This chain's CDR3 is CASSLERRTEAFF. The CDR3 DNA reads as TGTGCCAGCAGCTTGGAGCGGCGCACTGAAGCTTTCTTT.

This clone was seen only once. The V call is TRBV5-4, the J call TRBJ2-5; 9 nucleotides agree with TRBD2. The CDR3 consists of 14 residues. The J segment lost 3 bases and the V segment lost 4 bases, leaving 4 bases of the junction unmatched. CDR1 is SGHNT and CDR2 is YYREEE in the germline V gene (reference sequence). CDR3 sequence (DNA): TGTGCCAGCAGCAGGGGACTAGCCGAAGAGACCCAGTACTTC. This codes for CASSRGLAEETQYF.

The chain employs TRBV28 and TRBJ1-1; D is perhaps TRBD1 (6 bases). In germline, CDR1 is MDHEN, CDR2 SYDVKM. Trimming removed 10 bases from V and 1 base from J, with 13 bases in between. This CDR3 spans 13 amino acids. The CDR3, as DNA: TGTGCCACCGGACAGCGTTGGAACACTGAAGCTTTCTTT. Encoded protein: CATGQRWNTEAFF.

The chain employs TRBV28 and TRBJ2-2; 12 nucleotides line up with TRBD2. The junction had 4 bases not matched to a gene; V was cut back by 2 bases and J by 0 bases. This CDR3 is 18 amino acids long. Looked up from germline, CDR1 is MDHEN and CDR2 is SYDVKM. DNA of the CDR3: TGTGCCAGCAGTTTAGTCCTAGCGGGGGGGACGAACACCGGGGAGCTGTTTTTT. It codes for CASSLVLAGGTNTGELFF.

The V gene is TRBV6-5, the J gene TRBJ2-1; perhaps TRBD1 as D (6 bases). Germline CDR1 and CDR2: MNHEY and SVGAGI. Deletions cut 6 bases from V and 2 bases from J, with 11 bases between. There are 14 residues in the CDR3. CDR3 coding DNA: TGTGCCAGCAGCCTACAGGGCCCCTACAATGAGCAGTTCTTC. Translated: CASSLQGPYNEQFF.

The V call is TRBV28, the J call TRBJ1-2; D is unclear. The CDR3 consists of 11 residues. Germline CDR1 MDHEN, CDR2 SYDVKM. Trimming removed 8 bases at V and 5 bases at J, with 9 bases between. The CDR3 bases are TGTGCCAGCCGCGGGAATTATGGCTACACCTTC. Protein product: CASRGNYGYTF.

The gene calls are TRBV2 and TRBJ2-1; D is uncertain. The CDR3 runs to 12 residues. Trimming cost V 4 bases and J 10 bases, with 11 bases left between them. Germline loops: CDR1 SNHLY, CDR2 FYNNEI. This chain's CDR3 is CASSGIAFEQFF. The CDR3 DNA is TGTGCCAGCAGTGGGATAGCATTCGAGCAGTTCTTC.

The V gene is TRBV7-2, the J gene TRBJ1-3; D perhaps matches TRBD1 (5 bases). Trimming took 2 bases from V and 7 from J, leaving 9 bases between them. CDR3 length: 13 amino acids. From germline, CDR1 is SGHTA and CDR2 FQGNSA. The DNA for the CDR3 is TGTGCCAGCAGCTTATTTCCAGGGAACACCATATATTTT. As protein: CASSLFPGNTIYF.

CDR3 amino acids: CASSSSGGAIITGELFF. The CDR3 DNA is TGTGCCAGCAGCTCTAGCGGGGGGGCGATAATCACCGGGGAGCTGTTTTTT. The chain carries TRBV14 and TRBJ2-2; TRBD2 matches 12 bases. Looked up from germline, CDR1 is SGHDN and CDR2 is FVKESK. V shed 5 bases and J 4 bases; nucleotides not matched to a gene: 8. The CDR3 has 17 amino acids.

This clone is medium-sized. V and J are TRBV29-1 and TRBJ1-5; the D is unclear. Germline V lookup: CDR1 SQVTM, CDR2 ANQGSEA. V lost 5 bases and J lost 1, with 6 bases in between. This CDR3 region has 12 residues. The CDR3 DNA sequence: TGCAGCGTTTCTATCAGCAATCAGCCCCAGCATTTT. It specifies CSVSISNQPQHF.

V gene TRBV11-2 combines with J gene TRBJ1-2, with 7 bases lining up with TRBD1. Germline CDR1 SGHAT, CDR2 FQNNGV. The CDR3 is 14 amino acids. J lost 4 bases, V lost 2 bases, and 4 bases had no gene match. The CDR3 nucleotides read TGTGCCAGCAGCTTACGACAGGGAGCCTATGGCTACACCTTC. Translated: CASSLRQGAYGYTF.

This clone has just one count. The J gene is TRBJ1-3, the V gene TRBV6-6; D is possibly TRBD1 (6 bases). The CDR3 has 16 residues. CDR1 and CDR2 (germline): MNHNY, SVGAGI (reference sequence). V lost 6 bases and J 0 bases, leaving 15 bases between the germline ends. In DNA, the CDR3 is TGTGCCAGCAGAATCGGACAGTCTCGCTCTGGAAACACCATATATTTT. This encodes CASRIGQSRSGNTIYF.

As DNA, the CDR3 is TGCGCCAGCAGCTTGGGTGCAGGGGGAGGCGAAAACACCATATATTTT. Encoded protein: CASSLGAGGGENTIYF. V and J are TRBV5-1 and TRBJ1-3; 7 bases agree with TRBD1. CDR1 and CDR2 from the germline V gene are SGHRS and YFSETQ. This CDR3 comprises 16 residues. V was clipped by 0 bases and J by 6 bases; unmatched bases: 9. Looking up the rest from reference TRBV5-1 and TRBJ1-3 gives the full variable domain: KAGVTQTPRYLIKTRGQQVTLSCSPISGHRSVSWYQQTPGQGLQFLFEYFSETQRNKGNFPGRFSGRQFSNSRSEMNVSTLELGDSALYLCASSLGAGGGENTIYFGEGSWLTVV.

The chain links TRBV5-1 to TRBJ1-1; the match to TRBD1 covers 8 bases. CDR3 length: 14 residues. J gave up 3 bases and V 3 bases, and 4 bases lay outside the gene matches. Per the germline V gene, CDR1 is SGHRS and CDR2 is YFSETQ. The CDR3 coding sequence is TGCGCCAGCAGCTCACAGGGGGTGGACACTGAAGCTTTCTTT. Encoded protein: CASSSQGVDTEAFF.